The source of this T cell receptor beta chain is a study of T cells in Graves' hyperthyroidism and ophthalmopathy. As for the study in general: The blood sample was taken at first diagnosis, before treatment began. Findings of the study overall: Most thyroid-expanded clonotypes above 0.001 were also found in blood.

TCR beta CDR3 region amplification was performed from RNA transcripts. When the TCR CDR3 underwent first-round RT-PCR, the HTBI primer set was used. TCRdb re-called the multiplex PCR reads through MiXCR, storing one row per CDR3 protein. The sample includes 700,000 or so distinct CDR3 sequences, around 15% seen only once; the top ten take under 9.5%. Germline values: CDR1 SNHLY, CDR2 FYNNEI. The CDR3 is made up of 14 amino acids. Trimming cost V 6 bases and J 5 bases; bases outside gene matches: 7. Patients were excluded because of uncontrolled infection, other autoimmune disease, pregnancy or lactation. Fresh 10 ml peripheral blood yielded PBMCs. This clonotype was detected many times. The antigen is not known.

The sequence derives from a young man with Graves' hyperthyroidism. The chain recombines TRBV2 with TRBJ2-7, with TRBD1 identical over 10 bases. Material for sequencing was blood. In nucleotides, the CDR3 is TGTGCCAGCAGGGAACGGACAGGGGGGGACGAGCAGTACTTC. It translates to CASRERTGGDEQYF. Full variable domain (rest looked up from reference TRBV2 and TRBJ2-7): EPEVTQTPSHQVTQMGQEVILRCVPISNHLYFYWYRQILGQKVEFLVSFYNNEISEKSEIFDDQFSVERPDGSNFTLKIRSTKLEDSAMYFCASRERTGGDEQYFGPGTRLTVT.